This T cell receptor beta chain comes out of a study of T cell responses to AZD1222 COVID-19 vaccine. Across the study: Second doses at about 4 or about 12 weeks were pooled. The study's findings and limits: Seropositive status at baseline applied to only 6 or 7 AZD1222 recipients. CD4 TCRs linked to vaccination spanned spike, dominating at 160-218 and 743-854.

On this clone: The target antigen is unknown.

Germline V gene data show CDR1 as MNHEY and CDR2 as SVGEGT. The ends were cut back, 2 bases at V and 1 base at J, with 5 bases in the middle. The CDR3 contains 13 residues. Measured with immunoSEQ multiplex PCR; TCRdb has only the in-frame clones, and not every one. This sample carries some 88,000 clones, about 90% of them seen once, and the ten largest clones take 5% to 5.5%. The material was peripheral blood, obtained on day 0 of AZD1222 vaccination. The clonotype comes from an adult in good health. The rearrangement joins TRBV6-2 or TRBV6-3 to TRBJ1-1; D gene uncertain. The chain's CDR3 is CASSYDGNTEAFF. CDR3 nucleotides: TGTGCCAGCAGTTACGACGGGAACACTGAAGCTTTCTTT.